This TCR beta chain emerged from a study of vaccination and CD4 T cells after COVID-19. The treatment here: approximately nine-day PBMC culture with coronavirus spike peptide pools or control peptides (ViraFEST assay). Sequenced with the Oncomine TCR Beta short-read assay was DNA taken from cultured CD4+ T cells. In TCRdb, the PCR reads were re-called with MiXCR into one record per CDR3 protein. Of around 12,000 distinct CDR3 sequences in the sample, around 43% were seen once. Per the germline V gene, CDR1 is MNHEY and CDR2 is SVGAGI. V was trimmed by 4 bases and J by 0 bases, leaving 9 bases between them. This CDR3 region has 14 residues. As concerns this clonotype: Antigen unknown.

The source is a human donor who had recovered from COVID-19. The chain has TRBV6-5 and TRBJ2-5; the D gene is possibly TRBD2 (6 bases). Sequencing used CD4+ T cells from blood, cultured in vitro. CDR3 coding DNA: TGTGCCAGCAGTTCACGGGGGTACCAAGAGACCCAGTACTTC. Protein: CASSSRGYQETQYF.